The next 30 T cell receptor beta chains were all read from a single sample in a study of blood T cell repertoires in COVID-19. The data were produced by immunoSEQ multiplex PCR, yet TCRdb's version contains in-frame clones alone and is incomplete. This sample yields fewer than 350,000 clones, of which around 85% are seen a single time; 2.5% to 3% belongs to the top ten. Sequenced sample: PBMCs or T cells enriched from blood (not recorded which). The receptors were gathered from a woman aged 50 to 60 who had recovered from COVID-19.

The J gene is TRBJ2-2, the V gene TRBV6-5; no firm D call. The CDR3 loop spans 14 amino acids. Germline V gene data show CDR1 as MNHEY and CDR2 as SVGAGI. V lost 7 bases to trimming and J lost 0 bases, with 9 bases between them. The CDR3 region has the DNA TGTGCCAGCAACCCCAGGACGAACACCGGGGAGCTGTTTTTT. Its translation is CASNPRTNTGELFF.

This chain joins TRBV6-2 or TRBV6-3 and TRBJ2-6; 9 bases map to TRBD1. Germline V gene sequence: CDR1 MNHEY, CDR2 SVGEGT. Trimming removed 5 bases from V and 1 base from J; junction bases left unmatched: 9. The CDR3 loop spans 18 amino acids. CDR3 amino acids: CASSPQGAGFSGANVLTF. For the CDR3, the DNA is TGTGCCAGCAGTCCACAGGGGGCCGGCTTTTCTGGGGCCAACGTCCTGACTTTC.

This chain joins TRBV12-3 or TRBV12-4 and TRBJ2-3; D remains unclear. Trimming pared 6 bases from V and 4 bases from J, leaving 8 bases between. CDR3 length equals 12 residues. In DNA, the CDR3 is TGTGCCAGCAGGCCAGATGCAGATACGCAGTATTTT. Residues: CASRPDADTQYF.

This clone was seen a single time. The chain joins TRBV28 to TRBJ2-3, with D possibly TRBD2 on 6 matching bases. Germline V gives CDR1 MDHEN, CDR2 SYDVKM. The CDR3 is 12 residues long. Trimming took off 5 bases at V and 11 bases at J, with 14 bases between the two ends. The CDR3 coding sequence is TGTGCCAGCAGTCTAGGAGGGCGCGTGCAGTATTTT. Translated, it gives CASSLGGRVQYF.

The rearrangement links TRBV12-2 to TRBJ2-2; the table's TRBD1 call for D was not verified on the DNA. TRBV12-2 is a listed pseudogene. The CDR3 runs 13 residues. CDR3 amino acids: CASRFRDNGELFF. The CDR3 DNA follows: TGTGCAAGTCGCTTCAGGGATAACGGGGAGCTGTTTTTT.

The J gene is TRBJ1-4, the V gene TRBV7-3; D remains ambiguous. Germline V gene lookup returns CDR1 SGHTA and CDR2 FQGTGA. Trimming left V 1 base short and J 7 bases short, with 13 bases between. This CDR3 contains 15 residues. The CDR3 loop is CASSLSGSRSEKLFF. CDR3 DNA sequence: TGTGCCAGCAGCTTAAGTGGGTCGAGGAGTGAAAAACTGTTTTTT.

V gene TRBV12-5 combines with J gene TRBJ2-7; maybe TRBD1 (5 bases). Germline CDR1 LGHNT, CDR2 FRNRAP. This CDR3 has 13 amino acids. Trimming stripped 5 bases from V and 2 bases from J, with 10 bases between. The chain's CDR3 is CASGTGRTYEQYF. CDR3 in DNA: TGTGCTAGTGGTACAGGTAGGACCTACGAGCAGTACTTC.

The J gene is TRBJ1-1, the V gene TRBV11-2; the D is unclear. Trimming stripped 3 bases from V and 10 bases from J, with 18 bases between. Germline V gene lookup returns CDR1 SGHAT and CDR2 FQNNGV. CDR3 length: 14 amino acids. CDR3 loop: CASSLSAPRRSAFF. The CDR3 DNA is TGTGCCAGCAGCTTGAGTGCCCCCCGAAGATCAGCTTTCTTT.

The rearrangement uses TRBV11-2 and TRBJ1-4; TRBD1 matches 10 bases. Germline-derived CDR1 and CDR2 are SGHAT and FQNNGV. V lost 5 bases to trimming and J lost 11 bases; unmatched junction nucleotides: 20. CDR3 length: 18 residues. Written as DNA, the CDR3 is TGTGCCAGCAGCCGATTACCCATTTTGGGGACAGGGGTTGGGAAACTGTTTTTT. Protein product: CASSRLPILGTGVGKLFF.

The V gene is TRBV29-1, the J gene TRBJ1-5; D gene ambiguous. The CDR3 has 13 amino acids. Per the germline V gene, CDR1 is SQVTM and CDR2 is ANQGSEA. The ends were cut back, 0 bases at V and 7 bases at J, with 10 bases in the middle. CDR3 nucleotides: TGCAGCGTTGAAGAACTTTCAGGCCAGCCCCAGCATTTT. As protein: CSVEELSGQPQHF. Full variable domain (rest looked up from reference TRBV29-1 and TRBJ1-5): SAVISQKPSRDICQRGTSLTIQCQVDSQVTMMFWYRQQPGQSLTLIATANQGSEATYESGFVIDKFPISRPNLTFSTLTVSNMSPEDSSIYLCSVEELSGQPQHFGDGTRLSIL.

This chain links TRBV9 with TRBJ1-1; possible D gene TRBD1, 6 bases. V lost 0 bases, J lost 0 bases, and 12 bases lay in between. Germline V gene sequence: CDR1 SGDLS, CDR2 YYNGEE. The CDR3 covers 16 residues. The CDR3 region has the DNA TGTGCCAGCAGCGTAGGGGCAGGGGCCGTGAACACTGAAGCTTTCTTT. It yields the protein CASSVGAGAVNTEAFF.

The V call is TRBV2, the J call TRBJ1-5, with D unresolved. Looked up from germline, CDR1 is SNHLY and CDR2 is FYNNEI. The CDR3 is 15 residues long. V was pared by 2 bases and J by 3 bases, with 11 bases between. CDR3 protein: CASSENLQNNQPQHF. The CDR3 DNA sequence: TGTGCCAGCAGTGAAAATCTGCAGAACAATCAGCCCCAGCATTTT. Looking up the rest from reference TRBV2 and TRBJ1-5 gives the full variable domain: EPEVTQTPSHQVTQMGQEVILRCVPISNHLYFYWYRQILGQKVEFLVSFYNNEISEKSEIFDDQFSVERPDGSNFTLKIRSTKLEDSAMYFCASSENLQNNQPQHFGDGTRLSIL.

CDR3 in amino acids: CASSLEGKRGEKLFF. Written as DNA, the CDR3 is TGTGCCAGCAGCTTAGAAGGGAAACGAGGGGAAAAACTGTTTTTT. This chain joins TRBV7-2 and TRBJ1-4, with D uncertain. The V gene's germline CDR1 is SGHTA and CDR2 FQGNSA. The CDR3 extends over 15 amino acids. The V end was cut by 1 base, the J end by 8 bases, with 14 bases between.

This clone occurred a few times. This chain connects TRBV2 to TRBJ1-6, with 7 nucleotides matching TRBD1. The CDR3 consists of 15 residues. J was trimmed by 6 bases and V by 7 bases; bases with no gene match: 9. Germline values: CDR1 SNHLY, CDR2 FYNNEI. The DNA for the CDR3 is TGTGCCAGCACCCTCGACAGGGTAACTAATTCACCCCTCCACTTT. Protein: CASTLDRVTNSPLHF.

The chain combines TRBV18 with TRBJ1-2; possible D gene TRBD1, 6 bases. Per the germline V gene, CDR1 is KGHSH and CDR2 is LQKENI. The CDR3 runs 12 residues. V lost 4 bases and J 8 bases, leaving 11 bases between the germline ends. CDR3 protein: CASSLPGDGYTF. Here the CDR3 DNA reads TGTGCCAGCTCACTTCCAGGGGACGGCTACACCTTC.

J is TRBJ1-1 and V is TRBV24-1, with 7 bases that match TRBD1. Germline CDR1 is KGHDR and CDR2 is SFDVKD. The ends lost 5 bases at V and 1 base at J; junction bases unmatched: 9. This CDR3 region has 16 residues. The CDR3 here is CATSVDRETENTEAFF. The CDR3 DNA sequence: TGTGCCACCAGTGTCGACAGGGAAACAGAGAACACTGAAGCTTTCTTT.

The V and J genes are TRBV6-5 and TRBJ2-7, with a weak D call TRBD2 (6 bases). CDR3 length equals 16 residues. Trimming left V 0 bases short and J 3 bases short, with 15 bases between. Per germline, CDR1 MNHEY and CDR2 SVGAGI. For the CDR3, the DNA is TGTGCCAGCAGTTACTCCAGGACTACAGGTTTCTACGAGCAGTACTTC. It encodes CASSYSRTTGFYEQYF.

The chain employs TRBV7-6 and TRBJ2-5; 10 bases fit TRBD2. The ends lost 2 bases at V and 2 bases at J; junction bases unmatched: 5. The CDR3 is 16 amino acids. Germline V CDR1 and CDR2: SGHVS, FNYEAQ. The CDR3 reads CASSLTPAGGQETQYF. CDR3 DNA sequence: TGTGCCAGCAGCTTAACGCCAGCGGGAGGGCAAGAGACCCAGTACTTC.

The rearrangement joins TRBV27 to TRBJ2-1, with 9 bases matching TRBD2. Germline assignment: CDR1 MNHEY and CDR2 SMNVEV (reference sequence). The CDR3 is 16 amino acids. Trimming cost V 6 bases and J 8 bases; bases outside gene matches: 14. CDR3 in amino acids: CASSQTRLAEYDEQFF. The CDR3 DNA reads TGTGCCAGCAGCCAAACCCGACTAGCGGAGTATGATGAGCAGTTCTTC.

V gene TRBV10-1 combines with J gene TRBJ2-7, with a tentative D call TRBD1 (5 bases). CDR1 is WNHNN and CDR2 is SYGVQD in the germline V gene (reference sequence). CDR3 length: 14 amino acids. The V gene lost 3 bases and the J gene lost 9 bases, with 18 bases spanning the gap. CDR3 sequence reads: CASSDLGDQNGQYF. As DNA, the CDR3 is TGCGCCAGCAGTGATCTAGGGGATCAGAACGGGCAGTACTTC.

The chain couples TRBV4-1 to TRBJ1-5; the match to TRBD1 covers 9 bases. Unmatched junction bases numbered 5, after V lost 1 base and J lost 7 bases. Germline lookup yields CDR1 MGHRA and CDR2 YSYEKL. The CDR3 is 15 residues long. CDR3 protein: CASSQVDRGNQPQHF. The CDR3 region has the DNA TGCGCCAGCAGCCAAGTTGACAGGGGGAACCAGCCCCAGCATTTT.

In nucleotides, the CDR3 is TGTGCCAGCAGCCCCGCCGGGAGCTCCTACAATGAGCAGTTCTTC. This codes for CASSPAGSSYNEQFF. The chain joins TRBV11-2 to TRBJ2-1; D perhaps matches TRBD2 (6 bases). Germline V gene sequence: CDR1 SGHAT, CDR2 FQNNGV. Trimming left V 5 bases short and J 0 bases short, with 11 bases between. The CDR3 spans 15 residues.

V usage is TRBV3-1 (or the pseudogene TRBV3-2) and J usage is TRBJ2-1; 11 nucleotides agree with TRBD2. There are 19 residues in the CDR3. Germline assignment: CDR1 LGHDT and CDR2 YNNKEL (reference sequence). Trimming cost V 0 bases and J 9 bases; bases outside gene matches: 16. DNA of the CDR3: TGTGCCAGCAGCCAAGATTCTATTGTTCTAGCGGGGGGCTTCAGTGAGCAGTTCTTC. It encodes CASSQDSIVLAGGFSEQFF.

This chain links TRBV9 with TRBJ2-3, with TRBD1 identical over 7 bases. V lost 6 bases, J lost 1 base, and 5 bases stayed unmatched. The CDR3 contains 14 residues. The germline CDR1 and CDR2 sequences are SGDLS and YYNGEE. The CDR3 reads CASTRTGGTDTQYF. The CDR3, as DNA: TGTGCCAGCACTCGGACAGGAGGCACAGATACGCAGTATTTT.

The chain uses TRBV19 and TRBJ2-7; TRBD1 matches at 7 bases. V lost 5 bases to trimming and J lost 5 bases; unmatched junction nucleotides: 9. From germline, CDR1 is LNHDA and CDR2 SQIVND (reference sequence). This CDR3 has 14 amino acids. The CDR3 region has the DNA TGTGCCAGTAGTGACACAGGGGATCACGACGAGCAGTACTTC. As protein: CASSDTGDHDEQYF.

The chain carries TRBV28 and TRBJ1-5, with 7 bases fitting TRBD1. CDR3 size: 18 residues. Trimming cost V 1 base and J 0 bases; bases outside gene matches: 9. Per the germline V gene, CDR1 is MDHEN and CDR2 is SYDVKM. CDR3 amino acids: CASSLLLWGQYSNQPQHF. As DNA, the CDR3 is TGTGCCAGCAGTTTATTACTGTGGGGACAGTATAGCAATCAGCCCCAGCATTTT.

CDR3 loop: CASRGQENQPQHF. CDR3 sequence (DNA): TGTGCCAGCAGGGGGCAGGAAAATCAGCCCCAGCATTTT. The rearrangement joins TRBV12-3 or TRBV12-4 to TRBJ1-5; D is possibly TRBD1 (5 bases). This CDR3 comprises 13 residues. V lost 6 bases to trimming and J lost 4 bases, with 10 bases between them.

The gene calls are TRBV6-5 and TRBJ1-6; tentative D call: TRBD1 (5 bases). CDR3 length equals 13 residues. Germline CDR1 and CDR2: MNHEY and SVGAGI. Trimming left V 2 bases short and J 9 bases short, with 8 bases between. The CDR3 loop is CASSYDRFSPLHF. CDR3 in DNA: TGTGCCAGCAGTTACGACAGATTTTCACCCCTCCACTTT.

This clone was seen more than once but under ten times. The chain links TRBV7-8 to TRBJ1-3; D unclear. The germline gives CDR1 SGHVS, CDR2 FQNEAQ. Trimming pared 2 bases from V and 0 bases from J, leaving 8 bases between. The CDR3 extends over 15 amino acids. CDR3 nucleotide sequence: TGTGCCAGCAGCTTAAACAGCAACTCTGGAAACACCATATATTTT. Its protein is CASSLNSNSGNTIYF. Drawing the rest from reference TRBV7-8 and TRBJ1-3, the complete variable domain is GAGVSQSPRYKVAKRGQDVALRCDPISGHVSLFWYQQALGQGPEFLTYFQNEAQLDKSGLPSDRFFAERPEGSVSTLKIQRTQQEDSAVYLCASSLNSNSGNTIYFGEGSWLTVV.

This chain links TRBV2 with TRBJ1-2, with D possibly TRBD1 on 5 matching bases. Trimming left V 6 bases short and J 2 bases short, with 16 bases between. Germline V gene data show CDR1 as SNHLY and CDR2 as FYNNEI. The CDR3 runs 15 residues. The CDR3 protein is CASREGLEKNYGYTF. CDR3 DNA: TGTGCCAGCAGGGAGGGGTTAGAGAAGAACTATGGCTACACCTTC.